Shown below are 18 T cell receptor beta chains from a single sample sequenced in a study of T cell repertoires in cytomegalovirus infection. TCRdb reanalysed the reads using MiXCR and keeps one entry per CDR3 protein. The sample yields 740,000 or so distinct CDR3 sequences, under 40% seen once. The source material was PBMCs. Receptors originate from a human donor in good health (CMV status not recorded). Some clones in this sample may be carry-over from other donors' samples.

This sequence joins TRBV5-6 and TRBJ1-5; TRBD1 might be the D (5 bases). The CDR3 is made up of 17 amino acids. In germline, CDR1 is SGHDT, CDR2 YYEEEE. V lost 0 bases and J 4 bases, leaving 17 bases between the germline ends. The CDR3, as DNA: TGTGCCAGCAGCTTGGCTGGGGCAGTTTCAGCAAATCAGCCCCAGCATTTT. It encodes CASSLAGAVSANQPQHF. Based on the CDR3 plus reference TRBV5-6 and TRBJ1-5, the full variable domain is DAGVTQSPTHLIKTRGQQVTLRCSPKSGHDTVSWYQQALGQGPQFIFQYYEEEERQRGNFPDRFSGHQFPNYSSELNVNALLLGDSALYLCASSLAGAVSANQPQHFGDGTRLSIL.

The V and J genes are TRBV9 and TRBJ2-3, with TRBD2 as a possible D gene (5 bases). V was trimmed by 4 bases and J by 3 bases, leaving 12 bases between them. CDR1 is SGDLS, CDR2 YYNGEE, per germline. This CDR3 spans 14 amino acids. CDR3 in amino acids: CASSPNGVTDTQYF. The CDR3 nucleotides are TGTGCCAGCAGCCCGAACGGGGTTACAGATACGCAGTATTTT.

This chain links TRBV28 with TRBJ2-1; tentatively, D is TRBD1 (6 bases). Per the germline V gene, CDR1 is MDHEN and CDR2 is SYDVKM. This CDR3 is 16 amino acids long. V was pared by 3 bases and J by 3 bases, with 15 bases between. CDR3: CASSLGAGFLYNEQFF. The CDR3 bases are TGTGCCAGCAGTTTGGGGGCAGGGTTCCTCTACAATGAGCAGTTCTTC. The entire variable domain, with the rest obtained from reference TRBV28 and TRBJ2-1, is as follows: DVKVTQSSRYLVKRTGEKVFLECVQDMDHENMFWYRQDPGLGLRLIYFSYDVKMKEKGDIPEGYSVSREKKERFSLILESASTNQTSMYLCASSLGAGFLYNEQFFGPGTRLTVL.

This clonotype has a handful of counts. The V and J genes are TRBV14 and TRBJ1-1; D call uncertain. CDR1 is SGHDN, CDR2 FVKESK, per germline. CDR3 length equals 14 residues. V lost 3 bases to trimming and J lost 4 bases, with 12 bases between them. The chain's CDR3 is CASSQVYGGTEAFF. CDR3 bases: TGTGCCAGCAGCCAGGTATATGGAGGCACTGAAGCTTTCTTT.

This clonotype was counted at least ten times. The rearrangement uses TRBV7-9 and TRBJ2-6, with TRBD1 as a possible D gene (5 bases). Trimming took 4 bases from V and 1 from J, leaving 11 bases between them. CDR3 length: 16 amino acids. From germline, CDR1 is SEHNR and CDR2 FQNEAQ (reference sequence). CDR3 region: CASSYSQASGANVLTF. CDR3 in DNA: TGTGCCAGCAGCTATTCACAGGCATCTGGGGCCAACGTCCTGACTTTC.

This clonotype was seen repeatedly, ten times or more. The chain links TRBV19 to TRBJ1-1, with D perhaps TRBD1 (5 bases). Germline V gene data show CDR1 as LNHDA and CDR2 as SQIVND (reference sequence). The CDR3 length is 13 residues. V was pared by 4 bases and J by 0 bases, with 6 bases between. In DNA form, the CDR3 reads TGTGCCAGTAGTAAGGGGTTGAACACTGAAGCTTTCTTT. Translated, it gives CASSKGLNTEAFF.

Written as DNA, the CDR3 is TGTGCCAGCAGCCCAGGGGACTCCTACACAGATACGCAGTATTTT. It specifies CASSPGDSYTDTQYF. This chain uses TRBV7-3 with TRBJ2-3; either TRBD1 or TRBD2 may fit D (6 bases each). Per germline, CDR1 SGHTA and CDR2 FQGTGA. The CDR3 sequence is 15 residues long. The V end was cut by 5 bases, the J end by 2 bases, with 14 bases between.

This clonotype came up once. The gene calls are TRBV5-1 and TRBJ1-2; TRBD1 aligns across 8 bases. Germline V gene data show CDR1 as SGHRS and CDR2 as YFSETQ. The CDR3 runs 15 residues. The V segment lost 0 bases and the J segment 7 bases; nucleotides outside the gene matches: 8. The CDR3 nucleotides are TGCGCCAGCAGCTTGGAAACAGGGACAGGTCTTGGCTACACCTTC. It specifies CASSLETGTGLGYTF.

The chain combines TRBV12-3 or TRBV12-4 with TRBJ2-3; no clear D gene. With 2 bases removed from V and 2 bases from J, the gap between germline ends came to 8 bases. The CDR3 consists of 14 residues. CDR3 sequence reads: CASSLWRDTDTQYF. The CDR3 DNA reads TGTGCCAGCAGTTTATGGCGAGACACAGATACGCAGTATTTT.

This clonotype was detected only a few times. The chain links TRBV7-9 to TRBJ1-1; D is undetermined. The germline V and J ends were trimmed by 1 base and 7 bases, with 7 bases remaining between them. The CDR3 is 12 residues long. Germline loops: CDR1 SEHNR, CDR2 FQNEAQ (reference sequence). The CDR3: CASSLGNGEAFF. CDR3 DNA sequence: TGTGCCAGCAGCTTAGGTAATGGTGAAGCTTTCTTT. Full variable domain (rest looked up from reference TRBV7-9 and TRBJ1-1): DTGVSQNPRHKITKRGQNVTFRCDPISEHNRLYWYRQTLGQGPEFLTYFQNEAQLEKSRLLSDRFSAERPKGSFSTLEIQRTEQGDSAMYLCASSLGNGEAFFGQGTRLTVV.

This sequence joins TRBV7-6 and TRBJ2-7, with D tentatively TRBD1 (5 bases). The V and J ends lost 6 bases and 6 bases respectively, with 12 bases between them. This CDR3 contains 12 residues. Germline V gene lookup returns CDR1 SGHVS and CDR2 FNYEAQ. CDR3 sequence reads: CASRERQGEQYF. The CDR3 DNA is TGTGCCAGCAGAGAGCGTCAGGGCGAGCAGTACTTC.

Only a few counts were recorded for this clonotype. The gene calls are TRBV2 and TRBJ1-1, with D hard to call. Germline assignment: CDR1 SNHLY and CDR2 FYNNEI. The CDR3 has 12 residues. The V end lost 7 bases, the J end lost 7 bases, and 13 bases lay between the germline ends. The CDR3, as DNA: TGTGCCAGCATAACCGGAGAGGGTGAAGCTTTCTTT. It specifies CASITGEGEAFF.

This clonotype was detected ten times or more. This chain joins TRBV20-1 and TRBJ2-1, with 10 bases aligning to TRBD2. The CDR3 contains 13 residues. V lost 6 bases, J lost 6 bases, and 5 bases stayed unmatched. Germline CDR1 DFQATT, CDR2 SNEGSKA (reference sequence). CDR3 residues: CSAQRGGFNEQFF. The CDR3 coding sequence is TGCAGTGCACAGCGGGGGGGCTTCAATGAGCAGTTCTTC.

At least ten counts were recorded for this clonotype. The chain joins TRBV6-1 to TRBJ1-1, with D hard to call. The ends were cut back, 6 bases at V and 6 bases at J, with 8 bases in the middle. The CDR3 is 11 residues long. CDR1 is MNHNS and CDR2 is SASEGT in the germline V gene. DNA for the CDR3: TGTGCCAGCAGCAAGTCTGCTGAAGCTTTCTTT. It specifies CASSKSAEAFF.

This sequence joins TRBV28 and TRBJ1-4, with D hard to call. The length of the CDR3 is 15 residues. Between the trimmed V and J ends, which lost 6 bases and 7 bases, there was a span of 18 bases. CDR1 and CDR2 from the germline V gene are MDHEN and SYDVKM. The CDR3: CASSPPKGDREKLFF. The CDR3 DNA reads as TGTGCCAGCAGCCCACCCAAAGGTGATCGTGAAAAACTGTTTTTT.

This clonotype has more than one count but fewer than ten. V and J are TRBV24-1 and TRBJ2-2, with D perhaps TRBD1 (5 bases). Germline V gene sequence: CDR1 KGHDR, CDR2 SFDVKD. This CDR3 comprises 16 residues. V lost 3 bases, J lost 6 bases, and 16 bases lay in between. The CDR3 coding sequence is TGTGCCACCAGTGATCCCAGGGCGAGGATTCCCGGGGAGCTGTTTTTT. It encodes CATSDPRARIPGELFF.

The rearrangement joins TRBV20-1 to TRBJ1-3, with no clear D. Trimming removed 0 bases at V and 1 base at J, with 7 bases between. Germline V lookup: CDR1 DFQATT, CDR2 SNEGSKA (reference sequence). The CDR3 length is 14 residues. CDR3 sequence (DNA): TGCAGTGCTAGAGATCCCGGTTCTGGAAACACCATATATTTT. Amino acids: CSARDPGSGNTIYF.

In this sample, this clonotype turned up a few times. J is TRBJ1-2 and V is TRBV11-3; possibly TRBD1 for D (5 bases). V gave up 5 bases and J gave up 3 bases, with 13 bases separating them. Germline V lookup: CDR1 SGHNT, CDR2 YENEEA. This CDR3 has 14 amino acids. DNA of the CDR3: TGTGCCAGCAGCCCACGAGGGGACTACTATGGCTACACCTTC. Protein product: CASSPRGDYYGYTF.